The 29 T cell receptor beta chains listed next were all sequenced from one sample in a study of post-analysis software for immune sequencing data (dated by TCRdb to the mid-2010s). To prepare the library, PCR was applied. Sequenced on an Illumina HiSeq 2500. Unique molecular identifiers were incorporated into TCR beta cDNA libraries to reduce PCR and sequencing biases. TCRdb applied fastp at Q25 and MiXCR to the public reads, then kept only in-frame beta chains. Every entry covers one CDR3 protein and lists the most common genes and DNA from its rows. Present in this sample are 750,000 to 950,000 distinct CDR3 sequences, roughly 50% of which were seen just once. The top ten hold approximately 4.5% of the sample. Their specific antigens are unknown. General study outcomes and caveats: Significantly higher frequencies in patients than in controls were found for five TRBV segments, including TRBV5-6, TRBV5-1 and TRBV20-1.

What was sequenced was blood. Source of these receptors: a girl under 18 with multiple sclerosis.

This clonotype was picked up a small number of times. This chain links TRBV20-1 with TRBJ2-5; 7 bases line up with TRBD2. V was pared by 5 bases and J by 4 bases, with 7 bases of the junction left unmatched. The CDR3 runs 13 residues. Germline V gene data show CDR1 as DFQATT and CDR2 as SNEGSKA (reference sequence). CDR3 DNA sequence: TGCAGTGCTGGTCGACTAGCCGGAGAGACCCAGTACTTC. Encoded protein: CSAGRLAGETQYF.

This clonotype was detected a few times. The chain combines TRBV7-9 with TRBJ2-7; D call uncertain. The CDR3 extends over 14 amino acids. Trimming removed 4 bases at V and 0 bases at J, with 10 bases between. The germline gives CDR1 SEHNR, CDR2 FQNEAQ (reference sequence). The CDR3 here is CASSSETLSYEQYF. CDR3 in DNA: TGTGCCAGCAGCTCCGAGACTCTCTCCTACGAGCAGTACTTC.

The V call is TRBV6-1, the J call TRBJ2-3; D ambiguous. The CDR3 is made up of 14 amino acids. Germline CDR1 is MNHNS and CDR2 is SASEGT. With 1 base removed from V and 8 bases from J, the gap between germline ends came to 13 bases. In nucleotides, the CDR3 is TGTGCCAGCAGTGAAGGGGTCAGCCGAGGTACGCAGTATTTT. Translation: CASSEGVSRGTQYF.

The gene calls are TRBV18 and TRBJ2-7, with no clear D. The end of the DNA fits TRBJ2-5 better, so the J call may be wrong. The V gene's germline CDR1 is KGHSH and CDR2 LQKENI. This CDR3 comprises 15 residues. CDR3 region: CASSPPTTRGETQYF. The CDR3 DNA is TGTGCCAGCTCACCACCGACGACTCGCGGAGAGACCCAGTACTTC.

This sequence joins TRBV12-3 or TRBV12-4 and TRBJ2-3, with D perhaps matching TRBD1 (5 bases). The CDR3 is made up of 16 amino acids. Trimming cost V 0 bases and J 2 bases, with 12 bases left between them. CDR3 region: CASSLAGHLLTDTQYF. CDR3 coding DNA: TGTGCCAGCAGTTTAGCAGGACACCTCCTCACAGATACGCAGTATTTT.

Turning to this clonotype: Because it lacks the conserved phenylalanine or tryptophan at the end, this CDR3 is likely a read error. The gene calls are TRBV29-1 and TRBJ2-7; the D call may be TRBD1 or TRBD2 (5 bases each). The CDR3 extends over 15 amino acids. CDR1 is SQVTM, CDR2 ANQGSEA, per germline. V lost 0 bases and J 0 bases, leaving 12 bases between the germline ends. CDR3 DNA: TGCAGCGTTGAAGATATCCGGGGCAGCTCCTACGAGCAGTACTGC. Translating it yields CSVEDIRGSSYEQYC.

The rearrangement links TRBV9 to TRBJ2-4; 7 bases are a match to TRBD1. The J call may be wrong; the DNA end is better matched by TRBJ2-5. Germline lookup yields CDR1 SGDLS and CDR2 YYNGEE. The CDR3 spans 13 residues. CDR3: CASSAQGLETQYF. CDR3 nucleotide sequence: TGTGCCAGCAGCGCACAGGGGTTAGAGACCCAGTACTTC.

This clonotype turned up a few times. Here the CDR3 DNA reads TGTGCCAGCAGTTTTAGGGGCGCAGGGGGCAGGGGCAATCAGCCCCAGCATTTT. Its protein product is CASSFRGAGGRGNQPQHF. V gene TRBV27 combines with J gene TRBJ1-5, with TRBD1 matching 8 bases. V shed 3 bases and J 2 bases; nucleotides not matched to a gene: 12. Germline V lookup: CDR1 MNHEY, CDR2 SMNVEV (reference sequence). This CDR3 region has 18 residues.

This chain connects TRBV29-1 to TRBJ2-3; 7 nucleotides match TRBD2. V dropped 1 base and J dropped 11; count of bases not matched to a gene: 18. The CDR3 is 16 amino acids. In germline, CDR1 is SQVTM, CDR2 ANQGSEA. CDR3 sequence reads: CSVEVDLAGDEGRQYF. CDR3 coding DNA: TGCAGCGTTGAAGTAGATTTAGCGGGCGACGAGGGGAGGCAGTATTTT.

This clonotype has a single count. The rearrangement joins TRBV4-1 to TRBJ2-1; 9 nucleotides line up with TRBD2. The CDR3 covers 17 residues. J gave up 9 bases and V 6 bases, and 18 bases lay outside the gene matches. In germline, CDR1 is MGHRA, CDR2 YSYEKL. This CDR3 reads CASSITKSSGSWVEQFF. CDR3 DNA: TGCGCCAGCAGTATAACGAAGAGTAGCGGGAGTTGGGTTGAGCAGTTCTTC.

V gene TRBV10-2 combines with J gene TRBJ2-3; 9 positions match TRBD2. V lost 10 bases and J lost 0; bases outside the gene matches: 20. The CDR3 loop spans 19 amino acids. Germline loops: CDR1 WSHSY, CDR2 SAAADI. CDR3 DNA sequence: TGCGCCATACTGAGAGGTGGGACTAGCTCTCAACCGAGCACAGATACGCAGTATTTT. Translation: CAILRGGTSSQPSTDTQYF.

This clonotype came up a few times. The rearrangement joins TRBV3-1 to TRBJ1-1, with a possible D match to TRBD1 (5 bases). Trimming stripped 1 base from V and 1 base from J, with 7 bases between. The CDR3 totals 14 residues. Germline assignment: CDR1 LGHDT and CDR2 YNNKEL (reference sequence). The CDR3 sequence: CASSQVTGNTEAFF. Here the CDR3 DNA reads TGTGCCAGCAGCCAAGTTACAGGGAACACTGAAGCTTTCTTT.

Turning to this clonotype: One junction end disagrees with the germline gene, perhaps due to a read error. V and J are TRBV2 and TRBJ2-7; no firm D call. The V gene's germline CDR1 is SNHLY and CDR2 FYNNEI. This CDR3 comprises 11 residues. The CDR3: CASSEEVEQYF. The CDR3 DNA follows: TGTGCCAGCAGCGAAGAGGTGGAGCAGTACTTC.

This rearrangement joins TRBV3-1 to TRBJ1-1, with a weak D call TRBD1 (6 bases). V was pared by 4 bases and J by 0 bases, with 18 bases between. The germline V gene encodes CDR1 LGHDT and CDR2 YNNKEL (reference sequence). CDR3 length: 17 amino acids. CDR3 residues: CASSLSGRGLVNTEAFF. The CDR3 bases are TGTGCCAGCAGCCTCTCAGGGCGGGGGCTCGTGAACACTGAAGCTTTCTTT. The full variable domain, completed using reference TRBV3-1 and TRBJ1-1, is DTAVSQTPKYLVTQMGNDKSIKCEQNLGHDTMYWYKQDSKKFLKIMFSYNNKELIINETVPNRFSPKSPDKAHLNLHINSLELGDSAVYFCASSLSGRGLVNTEAFFGQGTRLTVV.

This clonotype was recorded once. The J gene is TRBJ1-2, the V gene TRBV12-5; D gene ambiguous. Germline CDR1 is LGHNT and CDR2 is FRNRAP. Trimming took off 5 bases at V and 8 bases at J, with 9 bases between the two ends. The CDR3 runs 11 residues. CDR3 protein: CASGETDGYTF. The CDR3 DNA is TGTGCTAGTGGTGAAACCGACGGCTACACCTTC.

This CDR3 reads CASSKGTGPEKLFF. The DNA for the CDR3 is TGCGCCAGCAGCAAAGGGACAGGTCCCGAAAAACTGTTTTTT. The chain recombines TRBV5-1 with TRBJ1-4; 8 bases line up with TRBD1. The V gene end was trimmed by 4 bases and the J gene end by 8 bases; junction bases not matched to a gene: 7. Per the germline V gene, CDR1 is SGHRS and CDR2 is YFSETQ. The CDR3 is 14 residues long.

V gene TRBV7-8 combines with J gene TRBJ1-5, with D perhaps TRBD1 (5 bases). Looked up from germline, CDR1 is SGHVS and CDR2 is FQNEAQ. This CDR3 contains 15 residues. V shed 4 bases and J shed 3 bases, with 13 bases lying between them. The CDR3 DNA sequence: TGTGCCAGCAGCTCCCGAAGACAGAACAATCAGCCCCAGCATTTT. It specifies CASSSRRQNNQPQHF.

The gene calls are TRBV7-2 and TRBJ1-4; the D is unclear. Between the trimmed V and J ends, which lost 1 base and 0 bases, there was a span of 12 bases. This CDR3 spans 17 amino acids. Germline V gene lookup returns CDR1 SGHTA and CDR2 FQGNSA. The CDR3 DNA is TGTGCCAGCAGCTTAGATGGCCGTTCAGCAACTAATGAAAAACTGTTTTTT. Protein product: CASSLDGRSATNEKLFF.

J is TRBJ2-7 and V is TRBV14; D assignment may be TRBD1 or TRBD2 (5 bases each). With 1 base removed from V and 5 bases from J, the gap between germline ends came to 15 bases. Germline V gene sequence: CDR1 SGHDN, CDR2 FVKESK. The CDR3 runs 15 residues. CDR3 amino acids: CASSQARGVVDEQYF. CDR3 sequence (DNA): TGTGCCAGCAGCCAAGCGCGAGGGGTCGTGGACGAGCAGTACTTC.

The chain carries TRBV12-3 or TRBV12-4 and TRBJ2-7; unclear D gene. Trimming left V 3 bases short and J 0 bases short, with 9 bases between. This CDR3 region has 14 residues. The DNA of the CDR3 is TGTGCCAGCAGTTTGGGGAAAGCCTCCTACGAGCAGTACGTC. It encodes CASSLGKASYEQYV.

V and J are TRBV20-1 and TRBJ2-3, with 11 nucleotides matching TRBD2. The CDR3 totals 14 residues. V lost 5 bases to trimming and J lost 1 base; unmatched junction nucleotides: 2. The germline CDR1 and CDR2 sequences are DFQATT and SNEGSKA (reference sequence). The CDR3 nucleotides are TGCAGTGCTTCTAGCGGGGGGCGCACAGATACGCAGTATTTT. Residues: CSASSGGRTDTQYF.

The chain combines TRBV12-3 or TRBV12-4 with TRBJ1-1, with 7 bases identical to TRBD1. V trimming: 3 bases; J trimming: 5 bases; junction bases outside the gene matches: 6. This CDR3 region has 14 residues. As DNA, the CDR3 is TGTGCCAGCAGTTTTACAGGGGAAACGACTGAAGCTTTCTTT. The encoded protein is CASSFTGETTEAFF.

The CDR3 sequence is CASSSEGEAFF. The DNA for the CDR3 is TGTGCCAGCAGCTCCGAGGGTGAAGCTTTCTTT. This chain connects TRBV7-9 to TRBJ1-1; no firm D call. This CDR3 has 11 residues. Germline CDR1 SEHNR, CDR2 FQNEAQ (reference sequence). The ends were cut back, 4 bases at V and 7 bases at J, with 7 bases in the middle.

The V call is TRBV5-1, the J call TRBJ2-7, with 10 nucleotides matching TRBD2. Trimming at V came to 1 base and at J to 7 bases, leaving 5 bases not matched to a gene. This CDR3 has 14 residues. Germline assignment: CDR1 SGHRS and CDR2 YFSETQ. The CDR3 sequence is CASSLSSGRWEQYF. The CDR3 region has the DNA TGCGCCAGCAGCTTGAGTAGCGGGAGGTGGGAGCAGTACTTC.

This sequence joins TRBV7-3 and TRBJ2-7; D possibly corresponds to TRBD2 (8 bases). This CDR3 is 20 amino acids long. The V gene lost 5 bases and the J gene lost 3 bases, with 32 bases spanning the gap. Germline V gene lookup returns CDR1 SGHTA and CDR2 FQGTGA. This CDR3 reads CASSGARAGQDSGAYYEQYF. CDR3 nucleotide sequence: TGTGCCAGCAGCGGGGCTCGTGCTGGACAGGATAGCGGGGCTTACTACGAGCAGTACTTC.

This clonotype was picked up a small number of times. CDR3 protein: CASSLGGVHSYNEQFF. CDR3 DNA: TGCGCCAGCAGCTTGGGGGGGGTCCACTCCTACAATGAGCAGTTCTTC. The chain uses TRBV5-1 and TRBJ2-1; perhaps TRBD2 as D (6 bases). The CDR3 is 16 amino acids. The V gene's germline CDR1 is SGHRS and CDR2 YFSETQ. The V end lost 0 bases, the J end lost 0 bases, and 10 bases lay between the germline ends.

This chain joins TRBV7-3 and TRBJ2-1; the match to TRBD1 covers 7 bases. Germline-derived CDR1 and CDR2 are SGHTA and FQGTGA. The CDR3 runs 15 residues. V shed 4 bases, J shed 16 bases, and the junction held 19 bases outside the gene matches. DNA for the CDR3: TGTGCCAGCAGCTACATTGGACAGGCGGACACTGAAGCTTTCTTC. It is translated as CASSYIGQADTEAFF. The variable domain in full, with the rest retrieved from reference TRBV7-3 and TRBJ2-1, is GAGVSQTPSNKVTEKGKYVELRCDPISGHTALYWYRQSLGQGPEFLIYFQGTGAADDSGLPNDRFFAVRPEGSVSTLKIQRTERGDSAVYLCASSYIGQADTEAFFGPGTRLTVL.

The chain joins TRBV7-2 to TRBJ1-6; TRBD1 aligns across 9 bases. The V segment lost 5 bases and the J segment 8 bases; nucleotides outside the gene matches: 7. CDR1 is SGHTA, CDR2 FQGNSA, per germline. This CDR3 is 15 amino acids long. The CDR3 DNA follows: TGTGCCAGCAGCCCGGGGACAGGGAGGGATTCACCCCTCCACTTT. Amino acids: CASSPGTGRDSPLHF.

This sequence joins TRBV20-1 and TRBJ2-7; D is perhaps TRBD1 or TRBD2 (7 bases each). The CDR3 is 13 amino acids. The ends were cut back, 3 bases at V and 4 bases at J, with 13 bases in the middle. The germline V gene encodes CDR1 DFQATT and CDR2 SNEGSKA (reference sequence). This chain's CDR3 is CSASRQGGYEQYF. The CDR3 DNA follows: TGCAGTGCTAGTCGGCAGGGGGGGTACGAGCAGTACTTC.